What follows are 8 T cell receptor beta chains derived from one specimen sequenced in a study of blood T cell repertoires in COVID-19. The table came from immunoSEQ multiplex PCR; TCRdb's copy has only in-frame clones and leaves some out. The table records about 210,000 clones, roughly 90% of them present only once. Sequencing input: peripheral blood. Every receptor here comes from a young man with active or convalescent COVID-19.

V and J are TRBV27 and TRBJ2-3, with no clear D. Germline-derived CDR1 and CDR2 are MNHEY and SMNVEV (reference sequence). The CDR3 contains 13 residues. Trimming pared 4 bases from V and 0 bases from J, leaving 5 bases between. The CDR3 loop reads CASSYSSTDTQYF. As DNA, the CDR3 is TGTGCCAGCAGTTATAGCAGCACAGATACGCAGTATTTT.

The V and J genes are TRBV5-1 and TRBJ1-6; unclear D gene. V gave up 2 bases and J gave up 5 bases, with 11 bases separating them. Per the germline V gene, CDR1 is SGHRS and CDR2 is YFSETQ. The CDR3 has 15 residues. For the CDR3, the DNA is TGCGCCAGCAGCTTTAGCGGGAACGATAATTCACCCCTCCACTTT. It is translated as CASSFSGNDNSPLHF.

J is TRBJ2-1 and V is TRBV14; a possible D gene is TRBD2 (5 bases). CDR1 and CDR2 from the germline V gene are SGHDN and FVKESK. V gave up 4 bases and J gave up 0 bases, with 10 bases separating them. The CDR3 consists of 15 residues. Written as DNA, the CDR3 is TGTGCCAGCAGCCCCGTTGCGGGCTCCTACAATGAGCAGTTCTTC. Amino acid sequence: CASSPVAGSYNEQFF.

The chain recombines TRBV5-4 with TRBJ1-2; D is perhaps TRBD1 (6 bases). The length of the CDR3 is 13 residues. CDR1 is SGHNT, CDR2 YYREEE, per germline (reference sequence). Trimming cost V 4 bases and J 2 bases, with 9 bases left between them. The CDR3: CASSHQGNYGYTF. DNA of the CDR3: TGTGCCAGCAGCCACCAGGGGAACTATGGCTACACCTTC.

The chain joins TRBV2 to TRBJ1-3, with 7 bases matching TRBD1. Trimming removed 5 bases from V and 9 bases from J; junction bases left unmatched: 7. Germline loops: CDR1 SNHLY, CDR2 FYNNEI. The CDR3 loop spans 13 amino acids. The CDR3 loop reads CASSSTGLSTIYF. DNA of the CDR3: TGTGCCAGCAGTTCGACAGGGTTGAGCACCATATATTTT.

The count of this clone is one. The chain employs TRBV29-1 and TRBJ2-1, with 7 bases identical to TRBD1. Germline lookup yields CDR1 SQVTM and CDR2 ANQGSEA. The CDR3 totals 13 residues. Germline trimming cut 1 base from V and 8 bases from J; bases unmatched to any gene: 5. In DNA form, the CDR3 reads TGCAGCGTTGAAGGGGTAGGGGGCGATGAGCAGTTCTTC. This translates into CSVEGVGGDEQFF.

The chain combines TRBV3-1 (or the pseudogene TRBV3-2) with TRBJ1-2; tentatively, D is TRBD1 (6 bases). The CDR3 has 14 amino acids. Trimming removed 3 bases at V and 1 base at J, with 9 bases between. Germline CDR1 reads LGHDT; CDR2 reads YNNKEL (reference sequence). This CDR3 reads CASSHSRGNYGYTF. As DNA, the CDR3 is TGTGCCAGCAGCCATTCCAGGGGTAACTATGGCTACACCTTC.

The J gene is TRBJ2-5, the V gene TRBV19; D gene ambiguous. CDR1 and CDR2 from the germline V gene are LNHDA and SQIVND (reference sequence). The CDR3 loop spans 14 amino acids. Trimming shortened V by 3 bases and J by 1 base, and 9 bases separated the two germline ends. The CDR3, as DNA: TGTGCCAGTAGTATCTTTGGGCGCCAAGAGACCCAGTACTTC. Its translation: CASSIFGRQETQYF.